A single sample is the source of the 17 T cell receptor beta chains below, sequenced in a study of blood T cell repertoires in COVID-19. Some clones are missing from TCRdb's copy, which holds only in-frame ones; the method was immunoSEQ multiplex PCR. This sample has fewer than 50,000 clones, with roughly three quarters found just once. Sequencing was carried out using peripheral blood. The receptors were sampled from a man in his sixties or seventies with acute or convalescent COVID-19.

The chain joins TRBV4-3 to TRBJ2-1; TRBD2 matches 8 bases. V shed 0 bases and J 4 bases; nucleotides not matched to a gene: 8. CDR1 is LGHNA and CDR2 is YSLEER in the germline V gene. This CDR3 spans 17 amino acids. CDR3 in amino acids: CASSQEYRGGIYNEQFF. CDR3 bases: TGCGCCAGCAGCCAAGAATATCGGGGGGGTATATACAATGAGCAGTTCTTC.

The V and J genes are TRBV5-4 and TRBJ2-3, with D maybe TRBD2 (5 bases). V gave up 4 bases and J gave up 4 bases, with 16 bases separating them. Germline CDR1 is SGHNT and CDR2 is YYREEE (reference sequence). The CDR3 extends over 15 amino acids. The DNA for the CDR3 is TGTGCCAGCAGCCCTTCCCGGCTCGGGGCAGATACGCAGTATTTT. Its protein product is CASSPSRLGADTQYF.

This rearrangement joins TRBV29-1 to TRBJ1-4; D may be TRBD1 (6 bases). Trimming removed 7 bases at V and 7 bases at J, with 16 bases between. Germline CDR1 and CDR2: SQVTM and ANQGSEA. The CDR3 runs 13 residues. The CDR3 loop is CSAATGPGEKLFF. The DNA for the CDR3 is TGCAGCGCCGCTACAGGGCCGGGTGAAAAACTGTTTTTT.

This chain links TRBV5-4 with TRBJ2-3; possible D gene TRBD1, 5 bases. From germline, CDR1 is SGHNT and CDR2 YYREEE (reference sequence). V dropped 1 base and J dropped 2 bases, with 8 bases sitting between them. The CDR3 has 14 amino acids. CDR3 region: CASSLKGITDTQYF. The CDR3 DNA is TGTGCCAGCAGCTTGAAGGGGATCACAGATACGCAGTATTTT.

This clone was counted between two and nine times. The V and J genes are TRBV28 and TRBJ2-3, with 11 bases aligning to TRBD1. Germline V gene lookup returns CDR1 MDHEN and CDR2 SYDVKM. The junction had 6 bases not matched to a gene; V was cut back by 4 bases and J by 3 bases. The CDR3 sequence is 16 residues long. CDR3 coding DNA: TGTGCCAGCAGTTCAGGACAGGGGGCGCTGACAGATACGCAGTATTTT. Encoded protein: CASSSGQGALTDTQYF.

The chain employs TRBV6-6 and TRBJ2-1; D is possibly TRBD1 (5 bases). Per germline, CDR1 MNHNY and CDR2 SVGAGI (reference sequence). Trimming left V 5 bases short and J 2 bases short, with 7 bases between. The CDR3 length is 13 residues. The CDR3 here is CASSPDTYNEQFF. In DNA form, the CDR3 reads TGTGCCAGCAGTCCGGACACCTACAATGAGCAGTTCTTC.

This chain connects TRBV7-3 to TRBJ2-2, with 8 bases identical to TRBD1. V shed 8 bases and J 6 bases; nucleotides not matched to a gene: 14. Germline V gene sequence: CDR1 SGHTA, CDR2 FQGTGA. The CDR3 extends over 16 amino acids. The CDR3: CASSTTGTGGSGELFF. DNA for the CDR3: TGTGCCAGCTCGACCACCGGGACAGGCGGATCCGGGGAGCTGTTTTTT.

The chain has TRBV19 and TRBJ1-5, with TRBD1 identical over 9 bases. CDR1 and CDR2 (germline): LNHDA, SQIVND (reference sequence). Germline trimming cut 4 bases from V and 2 bases from J; bases unmatched to any gene: 6. CDR3 length equals 16 residues. CDR3 DNA sequence: TGTGCCAGTAGTAGCCCGAGGACAGGGGGCAATCAGCCCCAGCATTTT. Translating it yields CASSSPRTGGNQPQHF.

The chain employs TRBV30 and TRBJ2-5; TRBD2 is a possible D gene (6 bases). The CDR3 spans 15 residues. Trimming took 0 bases from V and 2 from J, leaving 13 bases between them. Germline lookup yields CDR1 GTSNPN and CDR2 SVGIG (reference sequence). CDR3 region: CAWSVLRGLQETQYF. The CDR3 DNA follows: TGTGCCTGGAGTGTACTTCGGGGACTTCAAGAGACCCAGTACTTC.

The DNA of the CDR3 is TGTGCCAGCAGCGTACGCCCTAGCGGTGAGCAGTTCTTC. Translation: CASSVRPSGEQFF. The V gene is TRBV11-2, the J gene TRBJ2-1; 7 bases fit TRBD2. Germline V gives CDR1 SGHAT, CDR2 FQNNGV. V lost 5 bases to trimming and J lost 9 bases; unmatched junction nucleotides: 7. The CDR3 consists of 13 residues.

The rearrangement links TRBV11-3 to TRBJ1-1; 7 bases align to TRBD1. Per germline, CDR1 SGHNT and CDR2 YENEEA. The junction had 11 bases not matched to a gene; V was cut back by 5 bases and J by 5 bases. The CDR3 contains 15 residues. The CDR3 loop reads CASSRRTGMWTEAFF. As DNA, the CDR3 is TGTGCCAGCAGCCGACGGACAGGTATGTGGACTGAAGCTTTCTTT.

The rearrangement uses TRBV28 and TRBJ2-7; TRBD2 might be the D (6 bases). Germline loops: CDR1 MDHEN, CDR2 SYDVKM. V dropped 2 bases and J dropped 0 bases, with 8 bases sitting between them. The CDR3 runs to 14 residues. Here the CDR3 reads CASSLPGLSYEQYF. CDR3 DNA: TGTGCCAGCAGTTTACCGGGACTCTCCTACGAGCAGTACTTC.

The chain is built from TRBV19 and TRBJ2-7; 9 nucleotides align to TRBD1. The V and J ends lost 5 bases and 2 bases, in that order; junction bases with no gene match: 4. Germline lookup yields CDR1 LNHDA and CDR2 SQIVND (reference sequence). This CDR3 contains 14 residues. In nucleotides, the CDR3 is TGTGCCAGTAGTCCGGGACAGGGCCCCTACGAGCAGTACTTC. Amino acids: CASSPGQGPYEQYF.

The gene calls are TRBV24-1 and TRBJ2-2, with 10 positions matching TRBD2. This CDR3 spans 16 amino acids. Germline lookup yields CDR1 KGHDR and CDR2 SFDVKD. V was pared by 4 bases and J by 7 bases, with 8 bases of the junction left unmatched. CDR3 DNA: TGTGCCACCAGTGACTCTCTAGCGGGGGCCATCGGGGAGCTGTTTTTT. It specifies CATSDSLAGAIGELFF.

The genes are TRBV6-2 or TRBV6-3 and TRBJ1-2; D gene ambiguous. The CDR3 has 13 amino acids. V was clipped by 5 bases and J by 4 bases, with 11 bases between them. Germline CDR1 and CDR2: MNHEY and SVGEGT. The CDR3 sequence: CASSIAEIYGYTF. The DNA of the CDR3 is TGTGCCAGCAGTATCGCAGAAATCTATGGCTACACCTTC.

The V and J genes are TRBV14 and TRBJ2-1, with 11 nucleotides matching TRBD2. Germline V gene data show CDR1 as SGHDN and CDR2 as FVKESK. V lost 0 bases, J lost 6 bases, and 10 bases stayed unmatched. This CDR3 spans 18 amino acids. Here the CDR3 DNA reads TGTGCCAGCAGCCAAGATAAAAGGGGACTAGCGGCCTTCAATGAGCAGTTCTTC. Protein sequence: CASSQDKRGLAAFNEQFF.

This rearrangement joins TRBV4-3 to TRBJ1-5; D is unclear. The CDR3 is 15 residues long. Trimming took off 1 base at V and 0 bases at J, with 7 bases between the two ends. The V gene's germline CDR1 is LGHNA and CDR2 YSLEER. CDR3 sequence: CASSQAPYSNQPQHF. The CDR3 coding sequence is TGCGCCAGCAGCCAAGCCCCTTATAGCAATCAGCCCCAGCATTTT.